The 10 T cell receptor beta chains in this list originate from one sample, sequenced in a study of blood T cell repertoires in COVID-19. The protocol was immunoSEQ multiplex PCR, while the TCRdb copy is restricted to in-frame clones and leaves out a portion. The table has roughly 200,000 clones, more than 85% seen once; the top ten hold more than 2.5%. Sequencing was performed on peripheral blood. The receptors derive from a man aged 55 to 70 with acute or convalescent COVID-19.

The chain recombines TRBV6-1 with TRBJ2-3; 13 bases agree with TRBD2. V shed 2 bases and J 0 bases; nucleotides not matched to a gene: 11. Germline lookup yields CDR1 MNHNS and CDR2 SASEGT. CDR3 length equals 20 residues. For the CDR3, the DNA is TGTGCCAGCAGTGAATCCGTCCCGGGACTAGCGGGGCCTAGCACAGATACGCAGTATTTT. Its protein is CASSESVPGLAGPSTDTQYF.

V gene TRBV21-1 combines with J gene TRBJ1-1; the table calls TRBD1, which could not be checked here. TRBV21-1 is a listed pseudogene. The CDR3 loop spans 16 amino acids. This CDR3 is CASSNRGQGSNTEAFF. The CDR3 nucleotides are TGTGCCAGCAGCAATAGGGGACAGGGGTCGAACACTGAAGCTTTCTTT.

The genes are TRBV11-3 and TRBJ2-4, with 10 bases aligning to TRBD1. V shed 1 base, J shed 8 bases, and the junction held 8 bases outside the gene matches. This CDR3 is built from 16 residues. CDR1 is SGHNT, CDR2 YENEEA, per germline. CDR3 nucleotide sequence: TGTGCCAGCAGCTTAGGGGAAAGGACAGGGGGATACATTCAGTACTTC. It codes for CASSLGERTGGYIQYF.

The chain has TRBV11-2 and TRBJ1-1, with TRBD1 as a possible D gene (5 bases). The CDR3 runs to 14 residues. The germline V and J ends were trimmed by 10 bases and 0 bases, with 15 bases remaining between them. Germline V CDR1 and CDR2: SGHAT, FQNNGV. For the CDR3, the DNA is TGTGCCACAGGCCGGGGGGTTCTGAACACTGAAGCTTTCTTT. The encoded protein is CATGRGVLNTEAFF.

The chain couples TRBV7-9 to TRBJ2-2; tentative D call: TRBD2 (6 bases). The V and J ends lost 5 bases and 3 bases respectively, with 16 bases between them. This CDR3 region has 16 residues. CDR1 is SEHNR and CDR2 is FQNEAQ in the germline V gene (reference sequence). This CDR3 reads CASSRSGGVDTGELFF. For the CDR3, the DNA is TGTGCCAGCAGCCGTAGTGGCGGGGTCGACACCGGGGAGCTGTTTTTT.

The chain employs TRBV2 and TRBJ1-2; no definite D call. CDR3 length: 13 residues. Germline V CDR1 and CDR2: SNHLY, FYNNEI. V lost 3 bases to trimming and J lost 2 bases, with 7 bases between them. The CDR3 DNA is TGTGCCAGCAGTGAGCCCAGGAACTATGGCTACACCTTC. Its protein product is CASSEPRNYGYTF.

The rearrangement joins TRBV3-1 (or the pseudogene TRBV3-2) to TRBJ1-3, with 7 bases aligning to TRBD1. CDR3 size: 15 residues. V lost 4 bases and J lost 3; bases outside the gene matches: 6. From germline, CDR1 is LGHDT and CDR2 YNNKEL (reference sequence). CDR3 amino acids: CASSPHRGGGNTIYF. CDR3 DNA sequence: TGTGCCAGCAGCCCGCACAGGGGCGGTGGAAACACCATATATTTT.

The CDR3: CASREGVGVAFF. The CDR3 DNA reads TGTGCCAGCAGAGAGGGGGTAGGGGTAGCTTTCTTT. The rearrangement uses TRBV7-2 and TRBJ1-1; a possible D gene is TRBD1 (6 bases). V was cut by 6 bases and J by 10 bases, with 15 bases left in between. Germline V gives CDR1 SGHTA, CDR2 FQGNSA. This CDR3 comprises 12 residues.

Notes on this clone: Additional DNA sequences in this sample encode the identical CDR3. This rearrangement joins TRBV6-5 to TRBJ2-7, with D tentatively TRBD1 (6 bases). Germline V lookup: CDR1 MNHEY, CDR2 SVGAGI. Between the trimmed V and J ends, which lost 6 bases and 0 bases, there was a span of 15 bases. The CDR3 contains 15 residues. The CDR3 coding sequence is TGTGCCAGCAGCCGTACCGGGACATCCTCCTACGAGCAGTACTTC. Protein product: CASSRTGTSSYEQYF.

This sequence joins TRBV6-2 or TRBV6-3 and TRBJ2-1, with D tentatively TRBD2 (5 bases). Between the trimmed V and J ends, which lost 5 bases and 4 bases, there was a span of 12 bases. This CDR3 is built from 14 residues. Germline values: CDR1 MNHEY, CDR2 SVGEGT. The CDR3 coding sequence is TGTGCCAGCAGTACGCGACTACGGTACAATGAGCAGTTCTTC. This sequence encodes CASSTRLRYNEQFF.